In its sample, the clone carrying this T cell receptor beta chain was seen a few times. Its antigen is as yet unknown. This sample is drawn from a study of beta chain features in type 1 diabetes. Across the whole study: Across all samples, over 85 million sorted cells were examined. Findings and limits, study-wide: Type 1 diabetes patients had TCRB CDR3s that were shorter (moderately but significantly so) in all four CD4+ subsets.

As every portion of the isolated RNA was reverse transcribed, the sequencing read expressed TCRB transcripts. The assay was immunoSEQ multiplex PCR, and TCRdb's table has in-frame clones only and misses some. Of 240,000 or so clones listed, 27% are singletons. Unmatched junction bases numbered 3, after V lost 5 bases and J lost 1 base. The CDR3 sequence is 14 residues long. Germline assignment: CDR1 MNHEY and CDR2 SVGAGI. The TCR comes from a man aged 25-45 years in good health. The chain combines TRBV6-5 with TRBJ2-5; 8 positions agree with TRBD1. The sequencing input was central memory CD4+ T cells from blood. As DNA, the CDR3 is TGTGCCAGCAGTGAACAGGGGGTCCAAGAGACCCAGTACTTC. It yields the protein CASSEQGVQETQYF.